These 2 T cell receptor beta chains originate from one sample sequenced in a study of cytomegalovirus exposure and HLA in healthy donors (dated by TCRdb to about 2017). Library method: the immunoSEQ multiplex PCR assay. A mixture of 60 forward primers for TCR Vbeta segments and 13 reverse primers for TCR Jbeta segments was used in the multiplex PCR. TCRdb holds this immuneACCESS table with in-frame rearrangements only. Some clones are missing; in checked studies, unresolved V genes explain under half, and the rest has no known cause. The sample has some 98,000 clones on record, under 80% of them singletons. The ten largest clones add up to 7.5% to 9.5% of the sample. Sequenced: PBMCs. These receptors originate from a human donor in good health.

This sequence joins TRBV30 and TRBJ1-2, with D perhaps matching TRBD1 (6 bases). V lost 6 bases and J lost 8, with 19 bases in between. The length of the CDR3 is 13 residues. From germline, CDR1 is GTSNPN and CDR2 SVGIG (reference sequence). The CDR3, as DNA: TGTGCCTGCCCCGGGAGGGGGGTGCGAGGCTACACCTTC. It yields the protein CACPGRGVRGYTF.

This rearrangement joins TRBV2 to TRBJ2-3; 10 bases fit TRBD2. In germline, CDR1 is SNHLY, CDR2 FYNNEI. After removal of 8 bases from V and 4 bases from J, the junction contained 6 bases not matched to a gene. This CDR3 spans 14 amino acids. Here the CDR3 reads CASLKRGGADTQYF. Written as DNA, the CDR3 is TGTGCCAGCCTTAAGCGGGGGGGAGCAGATACGCAGTATTTT.